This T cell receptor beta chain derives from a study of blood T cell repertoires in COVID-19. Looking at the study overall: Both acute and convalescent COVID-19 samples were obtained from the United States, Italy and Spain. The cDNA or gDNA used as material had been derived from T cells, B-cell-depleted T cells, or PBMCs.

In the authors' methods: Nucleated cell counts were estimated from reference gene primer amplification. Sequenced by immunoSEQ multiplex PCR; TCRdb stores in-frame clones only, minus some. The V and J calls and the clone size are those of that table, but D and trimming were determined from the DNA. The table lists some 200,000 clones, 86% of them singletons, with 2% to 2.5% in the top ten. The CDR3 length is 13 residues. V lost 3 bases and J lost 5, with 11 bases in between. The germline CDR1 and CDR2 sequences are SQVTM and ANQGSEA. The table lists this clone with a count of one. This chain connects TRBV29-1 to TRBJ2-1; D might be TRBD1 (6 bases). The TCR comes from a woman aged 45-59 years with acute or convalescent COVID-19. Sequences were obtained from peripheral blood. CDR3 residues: CSVEGASHNEQFF. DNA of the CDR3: TGCAGCGTTGAGGGGGCGAGCCACAATGAGCAGTTCTTC.